This entry concerns a single TCR beta chain. The sample originates from a study of technical replicates of blood from a few donors. Here immunoSEQ multiplex PCR was the method, and the copy in TCRdb shows in-frame clones only, minus some. The repertoire holds approximately 13,000 clones, approximately 80% seen once, with approximately 11% in the top ten. The CDR3 consists of 13 residues. V was clipped by 5 bases and J by 4 bases, with 8 bases between them. CDR1 and CDR2 (germline): SGHAT, FQNNGV. The specimen sequenced was PBMCs. The origin of this receptor is a human donor in good health. V and J are TRBV11-2 and TRBJ2-2; D call uncertain. The CDR3 DNA reads TGTGCCAGCAGCCAGGCCAGCACCGGGGAGCTGTTTTTT. It specifies CASSQASTGELFF.